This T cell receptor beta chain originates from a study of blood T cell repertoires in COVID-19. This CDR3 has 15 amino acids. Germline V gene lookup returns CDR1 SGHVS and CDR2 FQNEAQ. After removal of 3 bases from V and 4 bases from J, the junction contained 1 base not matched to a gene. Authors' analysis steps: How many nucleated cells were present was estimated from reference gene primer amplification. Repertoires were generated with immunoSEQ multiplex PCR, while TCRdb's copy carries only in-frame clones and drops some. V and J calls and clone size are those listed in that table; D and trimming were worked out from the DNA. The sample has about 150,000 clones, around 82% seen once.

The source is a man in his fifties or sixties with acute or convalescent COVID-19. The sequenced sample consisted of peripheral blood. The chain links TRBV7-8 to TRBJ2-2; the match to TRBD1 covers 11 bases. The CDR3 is CASSFGTGGTGELFF. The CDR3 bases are TGTGCCAGCAGCTTTGGGACAGGGGGCACCGGGGAGCTGTTTTTT.